The sequence of this T cell receptor (beta chain) was determined in a study of early T cells in non-severe SARS-CoV-2 infection. As for the study in general: Bulk RNA from unsorted whole blood was sequenced; chains were unpaired.

In germline, CDR1 is DFQATT, CDR2 SNEGSKA (reference sequence). CDR3 length equals 14 residues. V was cut by 0 bases and J by 0 bases, with 8 bases left in between. This clonotype was seen many times. Unique molecular identifier tags were affixed to discrete cDNA molecules. Each CDR3 protein is one row after TCRdb ran MiXCR on the 5' RACE reads. The table shows 40,000 to 55,000 distinct CDR3 sequences, with about 9.2% occurring only once. V usage is TRBV20-1 and J usage is TRBJ1-1; D is uncertain. Sequencing input: whole blood. This clonotype originated in an adult who was a healthcare worker with PCR-confirmed SARS-CoV-2 infection or an uninfected control (not recorded which). The CDR3 loop is CSAREFPVNTEAFF. CDR3 DNA sequence: TGCAGTGCTAGAGAATTTCCAGTGAACACTGAAGCTTTCTTT.